The 8 T cell receptor beta chains below were found in one sample sequenced in a study of blood T cell repertoires in COVID-19. TCRdb's table, derived via immunoSEQ multiplex PCR, lists solely in-frame clones and lacks some. This table holds 48,000 or so clones, just over 85% found once. What was sequenced was peripheral blood. These receptors all come from a woman aged 80 or older with COVID-19, enrolled during active disease.

The chain carries TRBV19 and TRBJ2-7; D is uncertain. Germline CDR1 and CDR2: LNHDA and SQIVND (reference sequence). This CDR3 region has 12 residues. In nucleotides, the CDR3 is TGTTCTACCTCGGCAGGTTCCTACGAGCAGTACTTC. It translates to CSTSAGSYEQYF.

The rearrangement joins TRBV2 to TRBJ1-3; D gene ambiguous. Trimming stripped 2 bases from V and 2 bases from J, with 10 bases between. Germline V gene sequence: CDR1 SNHLY, CDR2 FYNNEI. The CDR3 has 15 residues. This CDR3 is CASSERSPPGNTIYF. CDR3 nucleotides: TGTGCCAGCAGTGAACGGAGCCCTCCTGGAAACACCATATATTTT.

The chain joins TRBV12-5 to TRBJ2-1, with 8 bases matching TRBD1. With 1 base clipped from V and 10 bases from J, the junction kept 6 bases outside the gene matches. The CDR3 has 14 amino acids. Germline CDR1 reads LGHNT; CDR2 reads FRNRAP. The CDR3 region has the DNA TGTGCTAGTGGTTTGGATCAGGGGGCGCGGGAGCAGTTCTTC. Residues: CASGLDQGAREQFF. The whole variable domain, remainder taken from reference TRBV12-5 and TRBJ2-1, is DARVTQTPRHKVTEMGQEVTMRCQPILGHNTVFWYRQTMMQGLELLAYFRNRAPLDDSGMPKDRFSAEMPDATLATLKIQPSEPRDSAVYFCASGLDQGAREQFFGPGTRLTVL.

V and J are TRBV7-9 and TRBJ2-7, with 11 bases fitting TRBD1. CDR3 length equals 20 residues. Per germline, CDR1 SEHNR and CDR2 FQNEAQ (reference sequence). V lost 7 bases, J lost 6 bases, and 26 bases stayed unmatched. CDR3 coding DNA: TGTGCCAGCACCGCATCCCGCTTCCTTAGTGGACAGGGGGCGACCGGCGAGCAGTACTTC. Protein sequence: CASTASRFLSGQGATGEQYF.

The sample holds a few counts of this clone. In DNA form, the CDR3 reads TGTGCCAGCAGTTTGGAGGGATCTGGCTACACCTTC. Translating it yields CASSLEGSGYTF. The chain employs TRBV12-3 or TRBV12-4 and TRBJ1-2; no clear D gene. Trimming cost V 3 bases and J 7 bases, with 9 bases left between them. The length of the CDR3 is 12 residues.

This rearrangement joins TRBV6-5 to TRBJ1-2; D gene unclear. This CDR3 contains 12 residues. V was cut by 9 bases and J by 4 bases, with 12 bases left in between. Germline V lookup: CDR1 MNHEY, CDR2 SVGAGI. CDR3 coding DNA: TGTGCCAGTCAGGAGGGCCGCTATGGCTACACCTTC. Protein product: CASQEGRYGYTF.

The chain is built from TRBV4-2 and TRBJ1-5; a weak D match, TRBD1 (5 bases). This CDR3 is 14 amino acids long. Germline assignment: CDR1 LGHNA and CDR2 YNFKEQ. The germline V and J ends were trimmed by 5 bases and 1 base, with 9 bases remaining between them. The CDR3 loop is CASSTQGSNQPQHF. CDR3 bases: TGTGCCAGCAGCACCCAGGGAAGCAATCAGCCCCAGCATTTT.

The J gene is TRBJ1-6, the V gene TRBV19, with 10 positions matching TRBD1. Trimming took 7 bases from V and 9 from J; bases not matched to a gene: 6. From germline, CDR1 is LNHDA and CDR2 SQIVND (reference sequence). CDR3 length: 14 amino acids. For the CDR3, the DNA is TGTGCCAGTACTCGGGACAGGGGTGGTTCACCCCTCCACTTT. Encoded protein: CASTRDRGGSPLHF.